This TCR beta chain is drawn from a study of CD8+ T cells in alopecia areata. Extracted RNA was reverse transcribed, and the resulting cDNA served as sequencing template. Sequenced by immunoSEQ multiplex PCR; TCRdb stores in-frame clones only, minus some. Among a few hundred thousand clones listed, approximately 53% were seen once. Study-wide findings and caveats: Clarity of TCR sharing across patients fell short of that in mice, possibly HLA-related.

This clone was counted a few times. Its cognate antigen is unknown. V shed 0 bases and J shed 10 bases, with 18 bases lying between them. Germline CDR1 is LGHNA and CDR2 is YNFKEQ. This CDR3 has 16 amino acids. The chain couples TRBV4-2 to TRBJ1-4; tentatively, D is TRBD1 (5 bases). This clonotype was sampled from a human donor in good health. The sequenced sample consisted of CD8+ T cells sorted from blood. The DNA of the CDR3 is TGTGCCAGCAGCCAAGATCATCCAGGGCAGGGCGGAAAACTGTTTTTT. This sequence encodes CASSQDHPGQGGKLFF.